The 5 T cell receptor beta chains below were found in one sample sequenced in a study of T cell responses to AZD1222 COVID-19 vaccine. Generated by immunoSEQ multiplex PCR, the TCRdb table keeps only in-frame clones and is missing some. The sample holds 120,000 or so clones, 91% seen once. This specimen consisted of peripheral blood, obtained on day 0 of AZD1222 vaccination. The source of these receptors is an adult in good health.

The CDR3, as DNA: TGTGCCAGCACCCCGGGACAGGGGGCGCTCACAGATACGCAGTATTTT. It codes for CASTPGQGALTDTQYF. The V and J genes are TRBV27 and TRBJ2-3; 12 bases agree with TRBD1. The trim removed 7 bases at V and 2 bases at J, leaving 7 bases unmatched. Germline V lookup: CDR1 MNHEY, CDR2 SMNVEV (reference sequence). This CDR3 has 16 amino acids.

This chain connects TRBV2 to TRBJ1-5; a possible D gene is TRBD1 (6 bases). Trimming shortened V by 1 base and J by 5 bases, and 12 bases separated the two germline ends. This CDR3 comprises 15 residues. Germline lookup yields CDR1 SNHLY and CDR2 FYNNEI. This chain's CDR3 is CASSEVKDSHQPQHF. The CDR3 bases are TGTGCCAGCAGTGAAGTTAAGGACAGTCATCAGCCCCAGCATTTT.

V is TRBV12-3 or TRBV12-4 and J is TRBJ2-7; D perhaps matches TRBD2 (6 bases). The CDR3 is 12 residues long. V lost 2 bases, J lost 6 bases, and 8 bases lay in between. The CDR3 reads CASSLLEGEQYF. DNA for the CDR3: TGTGCCAGCAGTTTATTGGAGGGCGAGCAGTACTTC.

V usage is TRBV19 and J usage is TRBJ1-5; D is uncertain. CDR3 length equals 12 residues. Germline V gene data show CDR1 as LNHDA and CDR2 as SQIVND (reference sequence). V was clipped by 6 bases and J by 3 bases, with 6 bases between them. The CDR3 sequence: CASRRYNQPQHF. The CDR3 DNA is TGTGCCAGTAGACGGTACAATCAGCCCCAGCATTTT. Full variable domain (missing parts from reference TRBV19 and TRBJ1-5): DGGITQSPKYLFRKEGQNVTLSCEQNLNHDAMYWYRQDPGQGLRLIYYSQIVNDFQKGDIAEGYSVSREKKESFPLTVTSAQKNPTAFYLCASRRYNQPQHFGDGTRLSIL.

This clone was observed a single time. The rearrangement joins TRBV18 to TRBJ1-6, with TRBD1 matching 7 bases. There are 15 residues in the CDR3. V shed 2 bases and J 7 bases; nucleotides not matched to a gene: 5. Germline CDR1 KGHSH, CDR2 LQKENI. CDR3 loop: CASSPGQGENSPLHF. For the CDR3, the DNA is TGTGCCAGCTCACCAGGGCAGGGGGAGAATTCACCCCTCCACTTT.